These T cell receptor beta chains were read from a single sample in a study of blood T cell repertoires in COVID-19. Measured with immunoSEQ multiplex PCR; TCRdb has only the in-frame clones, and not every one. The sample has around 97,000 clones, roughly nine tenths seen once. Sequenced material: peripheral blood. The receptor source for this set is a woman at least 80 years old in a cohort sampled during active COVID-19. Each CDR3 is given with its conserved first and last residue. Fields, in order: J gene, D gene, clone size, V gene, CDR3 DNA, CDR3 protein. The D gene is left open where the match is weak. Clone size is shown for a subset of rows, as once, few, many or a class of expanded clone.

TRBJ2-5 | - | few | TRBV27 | TGTGCCAGCAGTTTTGCAGGGCAGCAAGAGACCCAGTACTTC | CASSFAGQQETQYF
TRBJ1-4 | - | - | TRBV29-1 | TGCAGCGGCCAGACAGCAACTAATGAAAAACTGTTTTTT | CSGQTATNEKLFF
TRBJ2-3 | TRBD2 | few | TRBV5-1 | TGCGCCAGCAGCTTGGTGGTAGGGACTAGCGGGGAGTCTAGCACAGATACGCAGTATTTT | CASSLVVGTSGESSTDTQYF
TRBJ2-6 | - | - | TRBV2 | TGTGCCAGCAGTGACGGATCTATCGGGGCTGGGGCCAACGTCCTGACTTTC | CASSDGSIGAGANVLTF
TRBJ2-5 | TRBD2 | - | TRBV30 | TGTGCCTGGAGTGTTGGCGGGGGAGAGACCCAGTACTTC | CAWSVGGGETQYF
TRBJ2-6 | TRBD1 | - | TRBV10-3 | TGTGCCATCAGTGCAACAGGGGCTGGGGCCAACGTCCTGACTTTC | CAISATGAGANVLTF
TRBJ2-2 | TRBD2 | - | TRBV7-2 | TGTGCCAGCAGCTTAGGACTAGCGCAGGCCGGGGAGCTGTTTTTT | CASSLGLAQAGELFF
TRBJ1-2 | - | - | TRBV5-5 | TGTGCCAGCAGCTTGGGGACAGCGGGGGCAACTAACTATGGCTACACCTTC | CASSLGTAGATNYGYTF
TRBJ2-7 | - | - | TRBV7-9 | TGTGCCAGCAGCGTGGAGGAGACAGGTAACTCCTACGAGCAGTACTTC | CASSVEETGNSYEQYF
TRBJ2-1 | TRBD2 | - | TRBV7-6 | TGTGCCAGCAGCCCCAGGACTAGCGGATCCCTTAGCTCCTACAATGAGCAGTTCTTC | CASSPRTSGSLSSYNEQFF
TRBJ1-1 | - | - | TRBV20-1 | TGCAGTGCCCTTTCTAGCGAAGCTTTCTTT | CSALSSEAFF
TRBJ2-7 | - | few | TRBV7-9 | TGTGCCAGTCGGTCGGACAGTTCCTACGAGCAGTACTTC | CASRSDSSYEQYF
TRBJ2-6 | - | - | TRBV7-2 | TGTGCCAGCAGCCCACCTAGCTCTGGGGCCAACGTCCTGACTTTC | CASSPPSSGANVLTF
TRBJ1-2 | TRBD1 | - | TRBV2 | TGTGCCAGCAGTCCAGGGGGCGGGTTAATGGGGAGCGGCTACACCTTC | CASSPGGGLMGSGYTF
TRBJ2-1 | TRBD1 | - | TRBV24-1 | TGTGCCACCAGTGCGGGGGACAGGGTGATCTACAATGAGCAGTTCTTC | CATSAGDRVIYNEQFF
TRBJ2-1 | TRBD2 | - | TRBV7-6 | TGTGCCAGCAGCTTACCATCAGCGGGAGTGGTTGAGCAGTTCTTC | CASSLPSAGVVEQFF
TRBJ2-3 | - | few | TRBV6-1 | TGTGCCAGCAGTGAATTCGCGGGAACCACAGATACGCAGTATTTT | CASSEFAGTTDTQYF
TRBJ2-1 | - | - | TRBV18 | TGTGCCAGCTCCCCTTATCCACTAGGGAGCTCCTACAATGAGCAGTTCTTC | CASSPYPLGSSYNEQFF
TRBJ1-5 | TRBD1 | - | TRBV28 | TGTGCCAGCAGCCGCCCCCCGGGACAGGGGCCCCTGAGCAATCAGCCCCAGCATTTT | CASSRPPGQGPLSNQPQHF
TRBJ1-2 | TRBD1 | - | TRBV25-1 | TGTGCCAGCAGGCCCCCTGGGGGACAGGGGGCGCGGGGCTACACCTTC | CASRPPGGQGARGYTF
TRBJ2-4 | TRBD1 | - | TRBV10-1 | TGCGCCAGCAGCGGGACAGCAAAAAACATTCAGTACTTC | CASSGTAKNIQYF
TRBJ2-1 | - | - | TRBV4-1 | TGCGCCAGCAGCCAGGGGACTGGACCCTCCTACAATGAGCAGTTCTTC | CASSQGTGPSYNEQFF
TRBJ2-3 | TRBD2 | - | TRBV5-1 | TGCGCCAGCAGCTTGGCCACGGGGGGATACACAGATACGCAGTATTTT | CASSLATGGYTDTQYF
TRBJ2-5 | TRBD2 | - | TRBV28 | TGTGCCAGCAGTTGGGGACTATCACCCCAAGAGACCCAGTACTTC | CASSWGLSPQETQYF
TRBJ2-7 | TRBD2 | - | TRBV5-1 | TGCGCCAGCAGCCCTGGGACTAGCGGGAGGGTGTACGAGCAGTACTTC | CASSPGTSGRVYEQYF
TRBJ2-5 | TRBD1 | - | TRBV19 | TGTGCCGTAGGAGGGACAGGGGGCGGCAGTAGCCAGTACTTC | CAVGGTGGGSSQYF
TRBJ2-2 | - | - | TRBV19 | TGTGCCAGTAGAGAAGGGGGCAGGAGGGCCGGGGAGCTGTTTTTT | CASREGGRRAGELFF
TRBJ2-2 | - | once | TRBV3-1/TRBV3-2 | TGTGCCAGCAGCCGCCGTGCGGCGGTTACCGGGGAGCTGTTTTTT | CASSRRAAVTGELFF
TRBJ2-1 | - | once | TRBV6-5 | TGTGCCAGCAGTACCCCCGGGACATTTTACAATGAGCAGTTCTTC | CASSTPGTFYNEQFF
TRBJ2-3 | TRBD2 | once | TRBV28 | TGTGCCAGCAGTGCCGTGGCGGGAGCTGGTTTAGATACGCAGTATTTT | CASSAVAGAGLDTQYF
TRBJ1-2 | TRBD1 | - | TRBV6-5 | TGTGCCAGCAGCCGGGACAGGCTCTATGGCTACACCTTC | CASSRDRLYGYTF
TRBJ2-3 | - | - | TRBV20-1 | TGCAGTGCTAGTTGGGGGCCAGATACGCAGTATTTT | CSASWGPDTQYF
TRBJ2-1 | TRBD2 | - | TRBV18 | TGTGCCAGCTCACCGGCGGGAGCGGGTGTTGAGCAGTTCTTC | CASSPAGAGVEQFF
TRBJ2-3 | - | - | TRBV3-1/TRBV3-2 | TGTGCCAGCAGCCAAGTTCTAGAACCGAAGGATACGCAGTATTTT | CASSQVLEPKDTQYF
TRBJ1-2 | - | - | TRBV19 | TGTGCCAGTAGAGAGACGGGCTATGGCTACACCTTC | CASRETGYGYTF
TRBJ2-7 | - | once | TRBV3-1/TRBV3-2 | TGTGCCAGCAGCCGGGAGAAAGGACCCTACGAGCAGTACTTC | CASSREKGPYEQYF
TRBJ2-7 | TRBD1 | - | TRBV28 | TGTGCTTCCTACAGGGGTGTTTGGGACGAGCAGTACTTC | CASYRGVWDEQYF
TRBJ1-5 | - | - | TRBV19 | TGTGCCAGTAGTTGGACAGACAATCAGCCCCAGCATTTT | CASSWTDNQPQHF
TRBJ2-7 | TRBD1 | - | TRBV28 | TGTGCCAGCAGTACCCCGGGACAGGTGCACTACGAGCAGTACTTC | CASSTPGQVHYEQYF
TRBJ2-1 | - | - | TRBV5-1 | TGCGCCAGCAGCGGCGGGACCGGCTCCTACAATGAGCAGTTCTTC | CASSGGTGSYNEQFF
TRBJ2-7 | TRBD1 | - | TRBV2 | TGTGCCAGCAACACCGGTCCCGGGACAGGGAACAGCTACGAGCAGTACTTC | CASNTGPGTGNSYEQYF
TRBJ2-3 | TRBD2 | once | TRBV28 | TGTGCCAGCAACCCGGGACTAGCGGGCTGGGGGGATACGCAGTATTTT | CASNPGLAGWGDTQYF
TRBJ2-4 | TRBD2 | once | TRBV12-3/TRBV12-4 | TGTGCCACCCAGGGACTAGCGGAAAACATTCAGTACTTC | CATQGLAENIQYF
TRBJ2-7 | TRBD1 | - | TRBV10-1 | TGCGCCAGCAGTGAGTCGATCACGGGACAGGACTACTTC | CASSESITGQDYF
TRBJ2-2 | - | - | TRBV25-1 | TGTGGTACAGGGTCCACCGGGGAGCTGTTTTTT | CGTGSTGELFF
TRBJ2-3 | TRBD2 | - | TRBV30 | TGTGCCTGGAGTGTATTTAGCGGGCTGATTTCTAGCACAGATACGCAGTATTTT | CAWSVFSGLISSTDTQYF
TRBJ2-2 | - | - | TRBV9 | TGTGCCAGCAGTAAGCTGAGTGGCACCGGGGAGCTGTTTTTT | CASSKLSGTGELFF
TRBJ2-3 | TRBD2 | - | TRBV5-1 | TGCGCCACTCGGACTAGCGGGAGGGCCACCACAGATACGCAGTATTTT | CATRTSGRATTDTQYF
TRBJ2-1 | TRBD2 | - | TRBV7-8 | TGTGCCAGCAGCCCCTCTAGCGGGGCCCGGGTTGAGCAGTTCTTC | CASSPSSGARVEQFF
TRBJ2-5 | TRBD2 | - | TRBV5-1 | TGCGCCAGCAGATTCTCTAGCGGTTTCTCCCAAGAGACCCAGTACTTC | CASRFSSGFSQETQYF
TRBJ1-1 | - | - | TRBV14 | TGTGCCAGCAGCCGCGGGGGGGGCACTGAAGCTTTCTTT | CASSRGGGTEAFF